This TCR beta chain derives from a study of Graves' ophthalmopathy and Graves' hyperthyroidism. Study details: Blood was drawn at initial diagnosis, before any treatment. General observations from the study: Among expanded thyroid clonotypes above 0.001 frequency, most also occurred in blood.

RNA transcripts served as template for amplifying TCR beta CDR3 sequences. After a first-round RT-PCR with HTBI primers, a second-round multiplex PCR was run. TCRdb itself ran the multiplex PCR reads through MiXCR, one entry per CDR3 protein. There are approximately 700,000 distinct CDR3 sequences in the sample; roughly two fifths occur only once, and approximately 43% lies in the top ten. None of the included patients had other autoimmune diseases, uncontrolled infections, pregnancy or lactation, as these led to exclusion. Details on this clonotype: Its antigen is not identified.

Losses at the gene ends were 4 bases for V and 0 bases for J; bases not matched to a gene: 7. CDR3 length: 17 amino acids. Germline V lookup: CDR1 SEHNR, CDR2 FQNEAQ (reference sequence). This TCR was recovered from an adult man with Graves' ophthalmopathy. The gene calls are TRBV7-9 and TRBJ1-4, with TRBD1 identical over 8 bases. The source material was peripheral blood. This CDR3 is CASSSGQGEATNEKLFF. The CDR3 nucleotides read TGTGCCAGCAGCTCTGGACAGGGAGAGGCAACTAATGAAAAACTGTTTTTT.